The 22 T cell receptor beta chains in this list originate from one sample, sequenced in a study of cytomegalovirus exposure and HLA in healthy donors. The PCR made use of 60 Vbeta and 13 Jbeta primers. Profiling relied on immunoSEQ multiplex PCR, and the TCRdb table lists in-frame clones only, not all of them. Of 78,000 or so clones listed, roughly 65% are singletons. The specimen sequenced was PBMCs. These TCRs come from a male donor in good health and CMV-seropositive.

The chain combines TRBV19 with TRBJ2-7; TRBD2 matches at 7 bases. V lost 2 bases to trimming and J lost 3 bases; unmatched junction nucleotides: 4. Germline CDR1 reads LNHDA; CDR2 reads SQIVND (reference sequence). The CDR3 sequence is 14 residues long. In DNA form, the CDR3 reads TGTGCCAGTAGTATACCGGGGGGATTCTACGAGCAGTACTTC. Its protein product is CASSIPGGFYEQYF.

The chain uses TRBV6-6 and TRBJ2-2; 8 bases are shared with TRBD2. CDR3 length: 14 residues. Germline V gene lookup returns CDR1 MNHNY and CDR2 SVGAGI (reference sequence). The V gene end was trimmed by 8 bases and the J gene end by 1 base; junction bases not matched to a gene: 3. The CDR3: CASRGGQNTGELFF. The CDR3 DNA reads TGTGCCAGCCGGGGGGGGCAGAACACCGGGGAGCTGTTTTTT.

The V call is TRBV7-2, the J call TRBJ2-7; no reliable D call. Germline V gene sequence: CDR1 SGHTA, CDR2 FQGNSA. This CDR3 is 12 amino acids long. V lost 3 bases, J lost 5 bases, and 8 bases lay in between. In DNA, the CDR3 is TGTGCCAGCAGCTTGGGCTTCGACGAGCAGTACTTC. This gives the protein CASSLGFDEQYF.

This chain joins TRBV5-1 and TRBJ2-1, with no clear D. V lost 0 bases and J 0 bases, leaving 10 bases between the germline ends. CDR1 is SGHRS, CDR2 YFSETQ, per germline. CDR3 length equals 16 residues. CDR3 sequence (DNA): TGCGCCAGCAGCTTGGAGGCAGCGAGCTCCTACAATGAGCAGTTCTTC. It specifies CASSLEAASSYNEQFF.

The CDR3 loop is CASSWGGGEKLFF. CDR3 nucleotide sequence: TGCGCCAGCAGCTGGGGGGGCGGTGAAAAACTGTTTTTT. This chain uses TRBV4-3 with TRBJ1-4; weak D call: TRBD1 (6 bases). This CDR3 has 13 amino acids. The V end lost 5 bases, the J end lost 7 bases, and 11 bases lay between the germline ends. Germline V gene sequence: CDR1 LGHNA, CDR2 YSLEER.

This sequence joins TRBV4-3 and TRBJ2-3; D call uncertain. The CDR3 is 14 residues long. Germline CDR1 and CDR2: LGHNA and YSLEER. The ends were cut back, 1 base at V and 2 bases at J, with 7 bases in the middle. The CDR3 is CASSQVDPTDTQYF. The CDR3 DNA follows: TGCGCCAGCAGCCAAGTAGATCCCACAGATACGCAGTATTTT.

The V and J genes are TRBV4-2 and TRBJ1-2; D unclear. This CDR3 is built from 14 residues. Trimming left V 0 bases short and J 6 bases short, with 11 bases between. Germline CDR1 LGHNA, CDR2 YNFKEQ. CDR3 amino acids: CASSQEEGRDGYTF. CDR3 nucleotide sequence: TGTGCCAGCAGCCAAGAGGAGGGAAGGGATGGCTACACCTTC.

This clone appeared a few times. The V and J genes are TRBV29-1 and TRBJ1-1, with 7 bases lining up with TRBD1. This CDR3 spans 13 amino acids. The trim removed 7 bases at V and 2 bases at J, leaving 7 bases unmatched. CDR1 is SQVTM and CDR2 is ANQGSEA in the germline V gene. CDR3: CSARQGGNTEAFF. The CDR3 DNA follows: TGCAGCGCACGACAGGGAGGAAACACTGAAGCTTTCTTT.

This clone has just a few counts. The chain uses TRBV19 and TRBJ1-5, with 10 bases fitting TRBD1. Germline CDR1 is LNHDA and CDR2 is SQIVND (reference sequence). The CDR3 totals 16 residues. V gave up 6 bases and J gave up 6 bases; unmatched junction bases: 11. The CDR3 loop is CASSVTGTGAVQPQHF. The CDR3 coding sequence is TGTGCCAGTAGCGTAACCGGGACAGGGGCAGTTCAGCCCCAGCATTTT.

This chain links TRBV7-3 with TRBJ2-3; 8 bases are a match to TRBD1. V lost 8 bases and J lost 4; bases outside the gene matches: 5. The germline V gene has CDR1 SGHTA and CDR2 FQGTGA. CDR3 length: 13 amino acids. For the CDR3, the DNA is TGTGCCAGCTCACAGGGGGACTCAGATACGCAGTATTTT. Its protein is CASSQGDSDTQYF.

The chain carries TRBV5-1 and TRBJ2-1, with D possibly TRBD1 on 6 matching bases. Germline V CDR1 and CDR2: SGHRS, YFSETQ. V dropped 1 base and J dropped 6 bases, with 8 bases sitting between them. The CDR3 extends over 13 amino acids. CDR3 in DNA: TGCGCCAGCAGCTTGAAAGGGGGCAATGAGCAGTTCTTC. This gives the protein CASSLKGGNEQFF.

The rearrangement joins TRBV6-5 to TRBJ1-1; 7 nucleotides align to TRBD1. Germline V gene lookup returns CDR1 MNHEY and CDR2 SVGAGI. There are 12 residues in the CDR3. Trimming cost V 11 bases and J 6 bases; bases outside gene matches: 9. DNA for the CDR3: TGTGCCTCAACAGGAACAGGGGCTGAAGCTTTCTTT. It yields the protein CASTGTGAEAFF.

This chain connects TRBV6-1 to TRBJ2-1, with TRBD2 matching over 12 bases. Germline V CDR1 and CDR2: MNHNS, SASEGT. V was pared by 1 base and J by 2 bases, with 3 bases of the junction left unmatched. This CDR3 has 17 residues. The CDR3 sequence: CASSEGPSGGAYNEQFF. The DNA of the CDR3 is TGTGCCAGCAGTGAAGGGCCTAGCGGGGGGGCCTACAATGAGCAGTTCTTC.

The chain is built from TRBV5-4 and TRBJ2-7, with D maybe TRBD1 (5 bases). V lost 2 bases and J lost 0, with 12 bases in between. CDR1 SGHNT and CDR2 YYREEE come from the germline V gene (reference sequence). CDR3 size: 15 residues. CDR3 loop: CASSLDSKASYEQYF. Written as DNA, the CDR3 is TGTGCCAGCAGCTTAGACAGCAAAGCCTCCTACGAGCAGTACTTC.

This clone was counted only a few times. The rearrangement joins TRBV15 to TRBJ1-1; a weak D match, TRBD1 (5 bases). The CDR3 is 13 residues long. Germline CDR1 and CDR2: LNHNV and YYDKDF (reference sequence). Deletions cut 5 bases from V and 10 bases from J, with 17 bases between. CDR3 sequence reads: CATSGWAQGGAFF. The CDR3 nucleotides read TGTGCCACCAGCGGGTGGGCCCAGGGTGGAGCTTTCTTT.

The chain uses TRBV5-1 and TRBJ1-1; no definite D call. Trimming shortened V by 1 base and J by 4 bases, and 11 bases separated the two germline ends. The CDR3 spans 14 residues. Germline V gene sequence: CDR1 SGHRS, CDR2 YFSETQ. Here the CDR3 reads CASSLRSEVTEAFF. The CDR3 DNA sequence: TGCGCCAGCAGCTTGAGGAGTGAGGTCACTGAAGCTTTCTTT.

This sequence joins TRBV28 and TRBJ1-5; 8 positions agree with TRBD1. Germline CDR1 MDHEN, CDR2 SYDVKM. V gave up 6 bases and J gave up 2 bases; unmatched junction bases: 9. The CDR3 extends over 16 amino acids. The CDR3 DNA sequence: TGTGCCAGCAGCCCCCACAGGGGGTCCGGCAATCAGCCCCAGCATTTT. Translating gives CASSPHRGSGNQPQHF.

V usage is TRBV15 and J usage is TRBJ2-1, with D possibly matching TRBD1 (6 bases). The germline V gene has CDR1 LNHNV and CDR2 YYDKDF (reference sequence). The V end was cut by 7 bases, the J end by 0 bases, with 10 bases between. The CDR3 length is 14 residues. This CDR3 is CATTRGGSYNEQFF. In DNA form, the CDR3 reads TGTGCCACCACGAGAGGGGGCTCCTACAATGAGCAGTTCTTC.

On this clone: Germline is not matched at one junction end, which may reflect a read error. V gene TRBV27 combines with J gene TRBJ2-7, with D unresolved. The CDR3 is made up of 13 amino acids. The germline CDR1 and CDR2 sequences are MNHEY and SMNVEV (reference sequence). CDR3 nucleotides: TGTGCCAGCAGTTTTACTGTCTCCGACGAGCAGTACTTC. It translates to CASSFTVSDEQYF.

The rearrangement uses TRBV20-1 and TRBJ1-2, with unresolved D. Trimming took off 6 bases at V and 4 bases at J, with 6 bases between the two ends. Germline V gene data show CDR1 as DFQATT and CDR2 as SNEGSKA (reference sequence). This CDR3 spans 10 amino acids. The CDR3 loop reads CSATTYGYTF. In DNA, the CDR3 is TGCAGTGCCACTACCTATGGCTACACCTTC.

This chain uses TRBV9 with TRBJ1-5; no reliable D call. The CDR3 totals 13 residues. The V and J ends lost 3 bases and 5 bases respectively, with 9 bases between them. The germline V gene encodes CDR1 SGDLS and CDR2 YYNGEE. In DNA, the CDR3 is TGTGCCAGCAGCGAGACGGGAGATCAGCCCCAGCATTTT. Amino acid sequence: CASSETGDQPQHF.

This clone was detected only a few times. The chain links TRBV30 to TRBJ1-1; possible D gene TRBD1, 5 bases. The germline V gene encodes CDR1 GTSNPN and CDR2 SVGIG (reference sequence). This CDR3 comprises 17 residues. The V gene lost 2 bases and the J gene lost 0 bases, with 19 bases spanning the gap. The CDR3 DNA sequence: TGTGCCTGGAGTAAAGCCGGGGGGGATAGGTTGAACACTGAAGCTTTCTTT. It is translated as CAWSKAGGDRLNTEAFF. Drawing the rest from reference TRBV30 and TRBJ1-1, the complete variable domain is SQTIHQWPATLVQPVGSPLSLECTVEGTSNPNLYWYRQAAGRGLQLLFYSVGIGQISSEVPQNLSASRPQDRQFILSSKKLLLSDSGFYLCAWSKAGGDRLNTEAFFGQGTRLTVV.